This record covers a single T cell receptor beta chain. As yet, its antigen is unknown. Sequencing involved patients with CD8+CD57+ cell expansion previously shown by flow cytometry. Severe acquired aplastic anemia was present in every patient. All patients were therapy-naive when blood was sampled. This sample is drawn from a study of CD8+CD57+ T cells in acquired aplastic anemia. Background on the study: DNA recovered from sorted CD4+ and CD8+ cells had a mean of approximately 3 ug. Study results and limitations: Patients showed no significant difference from controls in CD8+ Simpson's diversity.

Genomic DNA provided the template from which TCR beta VDJ and CDR3 profiles were obtained. A single record per CDR3 protein comes from TCRdb applying MiXCR to the reads. Seen here are under 500,000 distinct CDR3 sequences, 25% to 40% observed once, and the top ten hold around 0.82%. The specimen sequenced was sorted CD4+, CD8+, or CD8+CD57+ T cells (not recorded which) from PBMCs. This clonotype was obtained from a human donor with aplastic anemia.

The CDR3 sequence is CAIQGDGNQPQHF. The CDR3 nucleotides read TGTGCCATTCAGGGGGATGGGAATCAGCCCCAGCATTTT. The V call is TRBV2, the J call TRBJ1-5; 7 nucleotides align to TRBD1. The CDR3 consists of 13 residues. Germline values: CDR1 SNHLY, CDR2 FYNNEI. The V and J ends lost 10 bases and 4 bases, in that order; junction bases with no gene match: 7. Full variable domain (remainder filled in from reference TRBV2 and TRBJ1-5): EPEVTQTPSHQVTQMGQEVILRCVPISNHLYFYWYRQILGQKVEFLVSFYNNEISEKSEIFDDQFSVERPDGSNFTLKIRSTKLEDSAMYFCAIQGDGNQPQHFGDGTRLSIL.